The present T cell receptor beta chain was sequenced within a study of identical twins. TCRdb called the 5' RACE reads again in MiXCR, with one record for every CDR3 protein. The sample yields hundreds of thousands of distinct CDR3 sequences, 7% seen once. V lost 5 bases, J lost 6 bases, and 6 bases stayed unmatched. Germline lookup yields CDR1 SGHTA and CDR2 FQGNSA. The CDR3 is 14 amino acids. General observations from the study: Where beta out-of-frame sequences were concerned, excess twin sharing was weaker. The authors noted that invariant MAIT and iNKT cells could partly confound zero-insertion analyses. The study found that models underestimated out-of-frame TCR alpha sharing in monozygotic twins.

This clonotype came up a few times. Its specificity is unknown. A further study also used this sample, focusing on yellow fever vaccine responses in identical twins.

The sample comprised memory (CD45RO+) T cells sorted from blood. The TCR comes from a woman under 30 in good health. The rearrangement joins TRBV7-2 to TRBJ1-5; 8 bases are a match to TRBD1. CDR3 sequence: CASSITGGSQPQHF. CDR3 nucleotide sequence: TGTGCCAGCAGCATAACAGGGGGGAGTCAGCCCCAGCATTTT.